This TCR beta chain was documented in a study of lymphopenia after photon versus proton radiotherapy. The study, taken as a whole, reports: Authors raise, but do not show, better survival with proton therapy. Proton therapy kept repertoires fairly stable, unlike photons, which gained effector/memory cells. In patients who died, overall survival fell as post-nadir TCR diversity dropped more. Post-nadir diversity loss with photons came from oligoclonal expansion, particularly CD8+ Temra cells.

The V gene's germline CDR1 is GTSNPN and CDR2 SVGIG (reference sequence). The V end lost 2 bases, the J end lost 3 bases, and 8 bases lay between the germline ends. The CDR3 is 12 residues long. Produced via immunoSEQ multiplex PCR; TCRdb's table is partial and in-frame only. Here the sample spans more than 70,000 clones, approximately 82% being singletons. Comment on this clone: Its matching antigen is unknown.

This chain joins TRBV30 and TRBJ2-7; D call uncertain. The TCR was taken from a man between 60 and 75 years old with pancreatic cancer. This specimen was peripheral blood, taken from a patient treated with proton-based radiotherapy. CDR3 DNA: TGTGCCTGGAGTCCACAAGTCTACGAGCAGTACTTC. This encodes CAWSPQVYEQYF.